This T cell receptor beta chain was sequenced during a study of shared clonotypes between healthy human individuals. Study outcomes and limitations: Rarefaction revealed incomplete sorted-subset sequencing despite large depth.

This CDR3 spans 15 amino acids. The germline V gene encodes CDR1 SQVTM and CDR2 ANQGSEA. Trimming cost V 5 bases and J 3 bases; bases outside gene matches: 9. Selected positively for CCR7 and CD45RO-negative, naive CD8 cells excluded terminally differentiated effector memory CD45RA+ cells. Only a few counts were recorded for this clone. Its target is unknown. The input for sorted-subset replicate PCRs was 200 ng DNA, 25,000 to 30,000 T cell genomes. Clones were read by immunoSEQ multiplex PCR, and TCRdb kept only the in-frame ones, dropping some. The data show about 2 million clones, with just under 95% seen just once and around 1% held by the top ten.

The sample taken for sequencing was naive CD8+ T cells sorted from blood. The receptor comes from a man aged 18-30 years in good health. This chain connects TRBV29-1 to TRBJ2-2; 7 bases align to TRBD2. In DNA form, the CDR3 reads TGCAGCGTTTATGAGGCGGGAGTATACACCGGGGAGCTGTTTTTT. Protein product: CSVYEAGVYTGELFF.